These T cell receptor beta chains were read from a single sample in a study of cytomegalovirus exposure and HLA in healthy donors. The assay was immunoSEQ multiplex PCR, and TCRdb's table has in-frame clones only and misses some. The sample shows approximately 130,000 clones, approximately 80% of them seen only once. The sample consisted of PBMCs. The receptor source for this set is a middle-aged man in good health and CMV-seronegative. Both conserved end residues are part of each CDR3. D genes are given only for firm matches. Expanded clones get a size class; other rows say once, few or many, or leave the size out.

12 | - | TRBJ2-7 | TRBD1 | TRBV10-3 | TGTGCCATACAGGGGGACTCCTACGAGCAGTACTTC | CAIQGDSYEQYF
16 | - | TRBJ1-2 | TRBD1 | TRBV15 | TGTGCCACCAGCTCAGAGACGGGACAGGGAAACTATGGCTACACCTTC | CATSSETGQGNYGYTF
20 | - | TRBJ2-6 | - | TRBV5-1 | TGCGCCAGCAGCCTGGGGGCGGGGTTCGCCGAGGCCTCTGGGGCCAACGTCCTGACTTTC | CASSLGAGFAEASGANVLTF
14 | few | TRBJ2-1 | TRBD2 | TRBV2 | TGTGCCAGCAGTGAAGGGGGGACTAGCGTTTTCCAGTTCTTC | CASSEGGTSVFQFF
14 | - | TRBJ1-5 | - | TRBV28 | TGTGCCAGCATGGGGGGTCTTTGGAATCAGCCCCAGCATTTT | CASMGGLWNQPQHF
15 | once | TRBJ2-7 | TRBD2 | TRBV28 | TGTGCCAGCAGTACGCCTAGCGGGTCCCTTTACGAGCAGTACTTC | CASSTPSGSLYEQYF
15 | - | TRBJ2-2 | TRBD1 | TRBV6-6 | TGTGCCAGCAGTTTACGGGACAGGGGGCCCGGGGAGCTGTTTTTT | CASSLRDRGPGELFF
14 | - | TRBJ1-5 | - | TRBV2 | TGTGCCAGCAGTGTCCAGGGCTACAATCAGCCCCAGCATTTT | CASSVQGYNQPQHF
16 | - | TRBJ1-1 | TRBD1 | TRBV6-5 | TGTGCCAGCAGCTACAGGGGGCGCGGGTTGCACACTGAAGCTTTCTTT | CASSYRGRGLHTEAFF
16 | - | TRBJ2-1 | TRBD1 | TRBV19 | TGTGCCAGTAGTCTTCGCGGGACAGGGGGTATTAATGAGCAGTTCTTC | CASSLRGTGGINEQFF
18 | - | TRBJ2-2 | TRBD2 | TRBV15 | TGTGCCACCAGCAGAGGACTAGCGGGCGGTGGGGGGACCGGGGAGCTGTTTTTT | CATSRGLAGGGGTGELFF
16 | - | TRBJ2-5 | - | TRBV18 | TGTGCCAGCTCACCAAGCGGCAGGACGGACCAAGAGACCCAGTACTTC | CASSPSGRTDQETQYF
15 | - | TRBJ2-3 | TRBD1 | TRBV18 | TGTGCCAGCTCACCTTCGGACAGGGTCCCAGATACGCAGTATTTT | CASSPSDRVPDTQYF